These 19 T cell receptor beta chains were sequenced from one sample in a study of OX40 agonist ivuxolimab in advanced cancers. Clones were read by immunoSEQ multiplex PCR, and TCRdb kept only the in-frame ones, dropping some. The sample contains some 85,000 clones, less than 95% of which appear only once. This specimen consisted of CD4+ or CD8+ T cells sorted from blood, obtained in a trial of the OX40 agonist ivuxolimab. These receptors came from an adult with an advanced solid tumor such as melanoma, head and neck, liver or kidney cancer.

The chain combines TRBV5-1 with TRBJ2-7; D gene uncertain. The germline CDR1 and CDR2 sequences are SGHRS and YFSETQ. V was shortened by 5 bases and J by 2 bases, with 11 bases between the two germline ends. The CDR3 length is 13 residues. The CDR3 reads CASRRRPAYEQYF. The CDR3 DNA is TGCGCCAGCAGACGTCGGCCGGCCTACGAGCAGTACTTC. Full variable domain (outside the CDR3, taken from reference TRBV5-1 and TRBJ2-7): KAGVTQTPRYLIKTRGQQVTLSCSPISGHRSVSWYQQTPGQGLQFLFEYFSETQRNKGNFPGRFSGRQFSNSRSEMNVSTLELGDSALYLCASRRRPAYEQYFGPGTRLTVT.

This clone was recorded once. The rearrangement joins TRBV19 to TRBJ2-7, with TRBD2 matching 11 bases. The germline V gene has CDR1 LNHDA and CDR2 SQIVND (reference sequence). The trim removed 5 bases at V and 5 bases at J, leaving 5 bases unmatched. This CDR3 has 14 amino acids. This chain's CDR3 is CASSSTSGRNEQYF. CDR3 sequence (DNA): TGTGCCAGTAGTTCAACTAGCGGGAGAAACGAGCAGTACTTC.

This rearrangement joins TRBV18 to TRBJ1-1; D ambiguous. CDR3 size: 14 residues. The germline CDR1 and CDR2 sequences are KGHSH and LQKENI. V was clipped by 2 bases and J by 1 base, with 8 bases between them. The CDR3 nucleotides are TGTGCCAGCTCACCATCCTTGGGGAACACTGAAGCTTTCTTT. Amino acid sequence: CASSPSLGNTEAFF.

V is TRBV10-2 and J is TRBJ2-5; 12 nucleotides line up with TRBD2. From germline, CDR1 is WSHSY and CDR2 SAAADI. This CDR3 region has 15 residues. J gave up 1 base and V 7 bases, and 4 bases lay outside the gene matches. The CDR3 sequence is CASNLAGGFQETQYF. The CDR3, as DNA: TGCGCCAGCAATCTAGCGGGAGGGTTCCAAGAGACCCAGTACTTC.

V gene TRBV7-8 combines with J gene TRBJ1-1; TRBD1 agrees at 9 bases. The CDR3 has 15 amino acids. Germline V CDR1 and CDR2: SGHVS, FQNEAQ. With V trimmed by 0 bases and J by 10 bases, 9 bases remained unmatched. The CDR3 here is CASSLAGQGIDGAFF. The CDR3 DNA reads as TGTGCCAGCAGCTTAGCGGGACAGGGTATCGACGGAGCTTTCTTT.

The V and J genes are TRBV5-1 and TRBJ2-2; TRBD1 agrees at 7 bases. The junction had 0 bases not matched to a gene; V was cut back by 0 bases and J by 1 base. Germline CDR1 SGHRS, CDR2 YFSETQ. This CDR3 is 15 amino acids long. The CDR3 loop reads CASSLGQGNTGELFF. The DNA of the CDR3 is TGCGCCAGCAGCTTGGGACAGGGGAACACCGGGGAGCTGTTTTTT.

The rearrangement links TRBV5-5 to TRBJ1-5; 7 nucleotides agree with TRBD1. The trim removed 4 bases at V and 4 bases at J, leaving 5 bases unmatched. This CDR3 is built from 14 residues. Germline CDR1 and CDR2: SGHKS and YYEKEE (reference sequence). The CDR3 DNA is TGTGCCAGCAGCCCGGGACAGCAGAATCAGCCCCAGCATTTT. Its protein is CASSPGQQNQPQHF.

The chain is built from TRBV2 and TRBJ2-7; TRBD2 agrees at 7 bases. The CDR3 loop spans 11 amino acids. Germline V gives CDR1 SNHLY, CDR2 FYNNEI. V lost 3 bases and J lost 11; bases outside the gene matches: 4. The CDR3 nucleotides read TGTGCCAGCAGTGATGGCGGGAGAAAGTACTTC. Residues: CASSDGGRKYF.

J is TRBJ2-7 and V is TRBV28; no clear D gene. CDR3 length: 12 residues. The germline V and J ends were trimmed by 6 bases and 2 bases, with 8 bases remaining between them. Germline values: CDR1 MDHEN, CDR2 SYDVKM. In DNA form, the CDR3 reads TGTGCCAGCAGCCCCCCCACCTACGAGCAGTACTTC. The encoded protein is CASSPPTYEQYF. Looking up the rest from reference TRBV28 and TRBJ2-7 gives the full variable domain: DVKVTQSSRYLVKRTGEKVFLECVQDMDHENMFWYRQDPGLGLRLIYFSYDVKMKEKGDIPEGYSVSREKKERFSLILESASTNQTSMYLCASSPPTYEQYFGPGTRLTVT.

The chain employs TRBV19 and TRBJ1-2; D is possibly TRBD1 (5 bases). Germline CDR1 and CDR2: LNHDA and SQIVND (reference sequence). The CDR3 is made up of 13 amino acids. Trimming left V 5 bases short and J 8 bases short, with 15 bases between. CDR3 in amino acids: CASSRGTRDGYTF. CDR3 nucleotide sequence: TGTGCCAGTAGTCGGGGCACCAGGGACGGCTACACCTTC.

This chain uses TRBV10-2 with TRBJ2-5; tentative D call: TRBD1 (6 bases). CDR3 size: 13 residues. The V end lost 3 bases, the J end lost 5 bases, and 10 bases lay between the germline ends. Germline-derived CDR1 and CDR2 are WSHSY and SAAADI. The CDR3, as DNA: TGCGCCAGCAGTGAAGACAGGAGGGAGACCCAGTACTTC. It encodes CASSEDRRETQYF.

This rearrangement joins TRBV6-1 to TRBJ1-2; D is unclear. V lost 2 bases and J lost 2, with 6 bases in between. CDR1 is MNHNS and CDR2 is SASEGT in the germline V gene. The CDR3 spans 13 residues. The CDR3 protein is CASSELQNYGYTF. The CDR3 nucleotides are TGTGCCAGCAGTGAATTACAGAACTATGGCTACACCTTC.

The CDR3 protein is CAWKTGGNTEAFF. CDR3 coding DNA: TGTGCCTGGAAAACAGGGGGGAACACTGAAGCTTTCTTT. The chain couples TRBV30 to TRBJ1-1; 8 positions match TRBD1. Unmatched junction bases numbered 2, after V lost 4 bases and J lost 1 base. The CDR3 spans 13 residues. Germline lookup yields CDR1 GTSNPN and CDR2 SVGIG (reference sequence).

The chain couples TRBV6-1 to TRBJ2-7; the D gene is possibly TRBD2 (6 bases). Germline values: CDR1 MNHNS, CDR2 SASEGT. The CDR3 is made up of 12 amino acids. Deletions cut 4 bases from V and 2 bases from J, with 6 bases between. CDR3 residues: CASSGTTYEQYF. The DNA for the CDR3 is TGTGCCAGCAGTGGGACTACCTACGAGCAGTACTTC.

The chain uses TRBV10-3 and TRBJ2-1; 10 nucleotides align to TRBD2. The CDR3 spans 14 residues. V lost 9 bases, J lost 7 bases, and 9 bases stayed unmatched. From germline, CDR1 is ENHRY and CDR2 SYGVKD. The CDR3 loop is CAITSGTRGNEQFF. The DNA for the CDR3 is TGTGCCATTACTAGCGGGACACGGGGTAATGAGCAGTTCTTC.

The chain has TRBV27 and TRBJ2-3, with unresolved D. The CDR3 is 16 amino acids. The V end lost 2 bases, the J end lost 0 bases, and 12 bases lay between the germline ends. Per germline, CDR1 MNHEY and CDR2 SMNVEV (reference sequence). The CDR3 bases are TGTGCCAGCAGTTTAGTCCCAAGCGAGAGCACAGATACGCAGTATTTT. Protein: CASSLVPSESTDTQYF.

The genes are TRBV21-1 and TRBJ1-2; the table calls TRBD1, which could not be checked here. TRBV21-1 is reported as a pseudogene. This CDR3 has 13 residues. The DNA for the CDR3 is TGTGCCAGCAGCTTTCGGGACACCTATGGCTACACCTTC. Amino acid sequence: CASSFRDTYGYTF.

Here the CDR3 reads CASSIWAGPDSNQPQHF. CDR3 bases: TGTGCCAGTAGTATCTGGGCGGGACCTGATAGCAATCAGCCCCAGCATTTT. The genes are TRBV19 and TRBJ1-5; TRBD1 might be the D (5 bases). Germline V gene data show CDR1 as LNHDA and CDR2 as SQIVND (reference sequence). The CDR3 extends over 17 amino acids. V lost 3 bases and J 0 bases, leaving 15 bases between the germline ends.

J is TRBJ2-1 and V is TRBV6-4; the match to TRBD2 covers 14 bases. The CDR3 covers 14 residues. After removal of 5 bases from V and 9 bases from J, the junction contained 3 bases not matched to a gene. Germline V gene data show CDR1 as MRHNA and CDR2 as SNTAGT. CDR3 in amino acids: CASSRLAGGVEQFF. The CDR3 DNA reads TGTGCCAGCAGTAGACTAGCGGGAGGGGTTGAGCAGTTCTTC.